What follows is one T cell receptor beta chain and its context. Profiling relied on immunoSEQ multiplex PCR, and the TCRdb table lists in-frame clones only, not all of them. The sample lists fewer than 400,000 clones, 85% occurring once. The V end was cut by 4 bases, the J end by 3 bases, with 17 bases between. This CDR3 is built from 16 residues. CDR1 is SGDLS and CDR2 is YYNGEE in the germline V gene. The sample comes from a study of blood T cell repertoires in COVID-19. The J gene is TRBJ2-1, the V gene TRBV9, with D hard to call. The sequencing sample was made of PBMCs or T cells enriched from blood (not recorded which). This TCR was sampled from a woman aged 25-40 years who had been exposed to COVID-19. Here the CDR3 reads CASSRLQQRNYNEQFF. Here the CDR3 DNA reads TGTGCCAGCAGCCGCCTACAGCAAAGGAACTACAATGAGCAGTTCTTC.